This T cell receptor beta chain was observed in a study of T cells in Graves' hyperthyroidism and ophthalmopathy. Study in general: Peripheral blood specimens were obtained at initial diagnosis, prior to any treatment.

TCR beta CDR3 region amplification was performed from RNA transcripts. The primer set for the first-round RT-PCR of the TCR CDR3 was HTBI. TCRdb re-called the multiplex PCR reads through MiXCR, storing one row per CDR3 protein. The top ten clones hold about 34% of a sample with approximately 600,000 distinct CDR3 sequences, around 21% of them seen once. Germline V gives CDR1 SEHNR, CDR2 FQNEAQ (reference sequence). With 4 bases removed from V and 4 bases from J, the gap between germline ends came to 8 bases. The CDR3 consists of 12 residues. For this clonotype: Its antigen is undetermined. The CDR3 end shows no conserved phenylalanine or tryptophan, and so a read error is likely.

Exclusion of a patient resulted from uncontrolled infection, other autoimmune disease, pregnancy or lactation. Study outcomes and limitations: Ophthalmopathy got predicted by the model a median approximately 6 months before its onset.

The chain uses TRBV7-9 and TRBJ2-7, with D maybe TRBD2 (6 bases). The specimen sequenced was blood. The clonotype comes from a man under 40 with Graves' ophthalmopathy. CDR3 coding DNA: TGTGCCAGCAGCTCCCGGGGGTACGAGCAGTACCTC. Its translation is CASSSRGYEQYL.